Listed here is a single TCR beta chain. What it binds is not known. Amplified TCR beta CDR3 regions derived from RNA transcripts. The HTBI set primed first-round TCR CDR3 RT-PCR. Each CDR3 protein gets one entry after TCRdb re-called the multiplex PCR reads with MiXCR. Counted here are 660,000 or so distinct CDR3 sequences, just under 45% occurring once; the ten biggest clones make up about 7.2%. Trimming took 1 base from V and 3 from J, leaving 12 bases between them. CDR1 is LNHNV, CDR2 YYDKDF, per germline (reference sequence). The CDR3 extends over 15 amino acids. These data come from a study of T cells in Graves' hyperthyroidism and ophthalmopathy. Study outcomes and limitations: Most thyroid clonotypes expanded above 0.001 were also detected in blood.

Investigators excluded patients with uncontrolled infection, other autoimmune disease, pregnancy or lactation. The sample consisted of peripheral blood or thyroid tissue (not recorded which). The clonotype comes from an adult man with Graves' disease, either hyperthyroidism or ophthalmopathy (not recorded which). The chain uses TRBV15 and TRBJ1-2; D gene uncertain. In DNA form, the CDR3 reads TGTGCCACCAGCAGAGGCCGCGGAGAACACTATGGCTACACCTTC. This sequence encodes CATSRGRGEHYGYTF.